These 27 T cell receptor beta chains share one sample of origin, sequenced in a study of shared clonotypes between healthy human individuals. Profiled with immunoSEQ multiplex PCR; TCRdb holds only in-frame clones, not every one. The sample yields roughly 1,500,000 clones, roughly 98.5% seen once. The sample was naive CD4+ T cells sorted from blood. This sample's subset: CD45RA+ positively selected. These TCRs come from a man aged 25 to 45 in good health.

The chain couples TRBV4-3 to TRBJ1-3, with D hard to call. The CDR3 runs to 16 residues. V was trimmed by 0 bases and J by 2 bases, leaving 11 bases between them. CDR1 LGHNA and CDR2 YSLEER come from the germline V gene. CDR3 loop: CASSQDFTVTGNTIYF. CDR3 nucleotide sequence: TGCGCCAGCAGCCAAGATTTCACCGTTACTGGAAACACCATATATTTT.

The J gene is TRBJ2-5, the V gene TRBV27, with D hard to call. The length of the CDR3 is 13 residues. The germline V gene encodes CDR1 MNHEY and CDR2 SMNVEV (reference sequence). V gave up 4 bases and J gave up 0 bases, with 6 bases separating them. The DNA of the CDR3 is TGTGCCAGCAGTTACCGGTACCAAGAGACCCAGTACTTC. This gives the protein CASSYRYQETQYF.

The V and J genes are TRBV5-1 and TRBJ1-2; 10 bases fit TRBD1. CDR3 length: 17 amino acids. CDR1 and CDR2 from the germline V gene are SGHRS and YFSETQ. The V gene end was trimmed by 1 base and the J gene end by 0 bases; junction bases not matched to a gene: 6. CDR3: CASSLRDRGRSNYGYTF. The CDR3 coding sequence is TGCGCCAGCAGCTTGAGGGACAGGGGCCGATCTAACTATGGCTACACCTTC.

The rearrangement uses TRBV29-1 and TRBJ2-1; D call uncertain. The CDR3 is made up of 12 amino acids. CDR1 is SQVTM, CDR2 ANQGSEA, per germline. V was shortened by 1 base and J by 8 bases, with 9 bases between the two germline ends. CDR3 nucleotide sequence: TGCAGCGTTGAAGCTCGAAAGGATGAGCAGTTCTTC. The encoded protein is CSVEARKDEQFF.

The rearrangement links TRBV19 to TRBJ1-2; 9 bases map to TRBD1. Germline lookup yields CDR1 LNHDA and CDR2 SQIVND (reference sequence). V shed 4 bases, J shed 2 bases, and the junction held 2 bases outside the gene matches. The CDR3 totals 14 residues. CDR3 nucleotides: TGTGCCAGTAGTAACAGGGGGCTCAACTATGGCTACACCTTC. Its translation: CASSNRGLNYGYTF.

The V gene is TRBV27, the J gene TRBJ2-7; 11 bases align to TRBD2. Per the germline V gene, CDR1 is MNHEY and CDR2 is SMNVEV (reference sequence). With 3 bases clipped from V and 4 bases from J, the junction kept 8 bases outside the gene matches. The CDR3 has 16 residues. The CDR3 region has the DNA TGTGCCAGCAGTTTCTGGCTAGCGGGAGGCCTGTACGAGCAGTACTTC. It translates to CASSFWLAGGLYEQYF.

The chain carries TRBV18 and TRBJ1-5; D gene ambiguous. Trimming removed 2 bases at V and 0 bases at J, with 5 bases between. This CDR3 region has 14 residues. CDR1 KGHSH and CDR2 LQKENI come from the germline V gene. This chain's CDR3 is CASSPSPSNQPQHF. The CDR3 DNA reads TGTGCCAGCTCACCAAGCCCTAGCAATCAGCCCCAGCATTTT.

The chain links TRBV5-4 to TRBJ2-6; D unresolved. CDR3 length equals 14 residues. Trimming shortened V by 4 bases and J by 0 bases, and 5 bases separated the two germline ends. The germline V gene has CDR1 SGHNT and CDR2 YYREEE (reference sequence). The chain's CDR3 is CASSPYSGANVLTF. CDR3 nucleotides: TGTGCCAGCAGCCCCTACTCTGGGGCCAACGTCCTGACTTTC.

The chain carries TRBV5-1 and TRBJ2-3, with a possible D match to TRBD2 (5 bases). The CDR3 spans 13 residues. The V gene lost 2 bases and the J gene lost 1 base, with 5 bases spanning the gap. Per germline, CDR1 SGHRS and CDR2 YFSETQ. The chain's CDR3 is CASSFSGTDTQYF. The CDR3 DNA is TGCGCCAGCAGCTTTAGCGGCACAGATACGCAGTATTTT.

The chain is built from TRBV7-9 and TRBJ2-5; D not resolved. Germline V CDR1 and CDR2: SEHNR, FQNEAQ (reference sequence). The CDR3 has 15 amino acids. V lost 0 bases and J 0 bases, leaving 8 bases between the germline ends. Here the CDR3 reads CASSLALEYQETQYF. CDR3 nucleotides: TGTGCCAGCAGCTTAGCGCTAGAGTACCAAGAGACCCAGTACTTC.

This rearrangement joins TRBV28 to TRBJ1-5; no clear D. The CDR3 is made up of 14 amino acids. V lost 8 bases and J 0 bases, leaving 11 bases between the germline ends. In germline, CDR1 is MDHEN, CDR2 SYDVKM. This chain's CDR3 is CASVTGYSNQPQHF. CDR3 sequence (DNA): TGTGCCAGCGTTACCGGTTATAGCAATCAGCCCCAGCATTTT. Using reference TRBV28 and TRBJ1-5 for the parts outside the CDR3, the full variable domain is DVKVTQSSRYLVKRTGEKVFLECVQDMDHENMFWYRQDPGLGLRLIYFSYDVKMKEKGDIPEGYSVSREKKERFSLILESASTNQTSMYLCASVTGYSNQPQHFGDGTRLSIL.

Regarding this clone: The junction differs from germline at one of its ends, possibly a read error. V usage is TRBV18 and J usage is TRBJ2-7; tentative D call: TRBD1 (6 bases). The CDR3 sequence is 12 residues long. Germline V gives CDR1 KGHSH, CDR2 LQKENI. The CDR3 region has the DNA TGTGCCGGCTCACCACAGGGCGACGAGCAGTACTTC. It yields the protein CAGSPQGDEQYF.

V gene TRBV4-1 combines with J gene TRBJ2-7, with 10 bases identical to TRBD2. Germline V gives CDR1 MGHRA, CDR2 YSYEKL. The CDR3 consists of 16 residues. After removal of 3 bases from V and 5 bases from J, the junction contained 10 bases not matched to a gene. In DNA, the CDR3 is TGCGCCAGCAGCCAGGAAAAGCGGGAGGGCCTCCACGAGCAGTACTTC. It encodes CASSQEKREGLHEQYF.

This chain uses TRBV9 with TRBJ2-1, with a possible D match to TRBD2 (6 bases). V was clipped by 7 bases and J by 4 bases, with 15 bases between them. The CDR3 length is 14 residues. Germline lookup yields CDR1 SGDLS and CDR2 YYNGEE. CDR3 region: CASGRLALYNEQFF. CDR3 nucleotides: TGTGCCAGCGGTCGGCTAGCGCTATACAATGAGCAGTTCTTC.

The chain carries TRBV6-5 and TRBJ2-3; D call uncertain. Germline CDR1 MNHEY, CDR2 SVGAGI. Between the trimmed V and J ends, which lost 5 bases and 2 bases, there was a span of 11 bases. This CDR3 comprises 14 residues. In nucleotides, the CDR3 is TGTGCCAGCAGTCTCGGACGGACCACAGATACGCAGTATTTT. It translates to CASSLGRTTDTQYF.

CDR3 nucleotide sequence: TGTGCCAGCAGTACGTACCTCGGGAGCCAAGACTTTGATGGCTACACCTTC. Translated: CASSTYLGSQDFDGYTF. The rearrangement joins TRBV28 to TRBJ1-2; D unclear. CDR1 is MDHEN and CDR2 is SYDVKM in the germline V gene. Trimming took 5 bases from V and 6 from J, leaving 25 bases between them. The CDR3 runs 17 residues.

The chain couples TRBV5-5 to TRBJ2-1; the match to TRBD2 covers 10 bases. The V and J ends lost 7 bases and 7 bases, in that order; junction bases with no gene match: 8. The CDR3 spans 14 residues. In germline, CDR1 is SGHKS, CDR2 YYEKEE (reference sequence). The CDR3 reads CASRHSGRRNEQFF. In nucleotides, the CDR3 is TGTGCCAGCCGTCATAGCGGGAGGCGGAATGAGCAGTTCTTC.

With respect to this clone: The same CDR3 arises from other DNA sequences in this sample as well. The rearrangement uses TRBV12-5 and TRBJ2-1; D ambiguous. V was pared by 6 bases and J by 7 bases, with 7 bases between. The germline gives CDR1 LGHNT, CDR2 FRNRAP. The CDR3 runs 11 residues. CDR3 protein: CASGLGNEQFF. The CDR3 nucleotides are TGTGCTAGTGGACTGGGGAATGAGCAGTTCTTC.

V and J are TRBV11-2 and TRBJ2-7; 7 bases are a match to TRBD1. J gave up 6 bases and V 5 bases, and 4 bases lay outside the gene matches. Germline CDR1 and CDR2: SGHAT and FQNNGV. The CDR3 consists of 12 residues. The CDR3 is CASSTRQGEQYF. The CDR3 nucleotides are TGTGCCAGCAGCACCCGACAGGGCGAGCAGTACTTC.

The chain uses TRBV4-3 and TRBJ2-7, with 8 nucleotides matching TRBD1. CDR1 and CDR2 from the germline V gene are LGHNA and YSLEER. This CDR3 has 17 residues. The V segment lost 0 bases and the J segment 3 bases; nucleotides outside the gene matches: 10. CDR3 in amino acids: CASSQEGSGTGHYEQYF. The CDR3 DNA reads as TGCGCCAGCAGCCAAGAAGGGTCCGGGACAGGACACTACGAGCAGTACTTC.

The rearrangement joins TRBV6-1 to TRBJ1-4, with 7 bases aligning to TRBD1. CDR1 is MNHNS and CDR2 is SASEGT in the germline V gene. Trimming cost V 8 bases and J 3 bases; bases outside gene matches: 6. The CDR3 length is 14 residues. CDR3 sequence: CASVRQGANEKLFF. In DNA form, the CDR3 reads TGTGCCAGCGTTAGACAGGGAGCTAATGAAAAACTGTTTTTT.

The V and J genes are TRBV4-2 and TRBJ1-1, with D unresolved. CDR3 length: 13 amino acids. Germline V CDR1 and CDR2: LGHNA, YNFKEQ. Between the trimmed V and J ends, which lost 1 base and 3 bases, there was a span of 6 bases. The CDR3 protein is CASSQGPDTEAFF. The CDR3 coding sequence is TGTGCCAGCAGCCAAGGCCCGGACACTGAAGCTTTCTTT.

For this clone: An end of the junction does not agree with germline; a read error may underlie this. The chain uses TRBV5-6 and TRBJ2-7; tentatively, D is TRBD2 (5 bases). Germline V gives CDR1 SGHDT, CDR2 YYEEEE. The CDR3 spans 13 residues. CDR3 DNA: TGTGCCAGCAGCCCCCAGGACCGAGGGAGCCTGGGATTC. This encodes CASSPQDRGSLGF.

V is TRBV18 and J is TRBJ2-3; 8 bases are shared with TRBD2. Losses at the gene ends were 1 base for V and 0 bases for J; bases not matched to a gene: 18. In germline, CDR1 is KGHSH, CDR2 LQKENI. This CDR3 spans 21 amino acids. Here the CDR3 reads CASSPLHPSLRAGASTDTQYF. The CDR3 DNA reads TGTGCCAGCTCACCACTCCACCCCTCCCTGAGAGCGGGAGCGAGCACAGATACGCAGTATTTT.

V gene TRBV5-1 combines with J gene TRBJ1-2, with 9 positions matching TRBD1. The CDR3 consists of 15 residues. V shed 4 bases and J 2 bases; nucleotides not matched to a gene: 6. CDR1 SGHRS and CDR2 YFSETQ come from the germline V gene. The CDR3 DNA reads as TGCGCCAGCAGCCCGGGCGGGACAGGGAACTATGGCTACACCTTC. Encoded protein: CASSPGGTGNYGYTF.

This rearrangement joins TRBV28 to TRBJ2-1, with 10 bases that match TRBD2. In germline, CDR1 is MDHEN, CDR2 SYDVKM. V shed 7 bases, J shed 8 bases, and the junction held 8 bases outside the gene matches. The CDR3 consists of 14 residues. The CDR3 here is CASTQTSGIDEQFF. In nucleotides, the CDR3 is TGTGCCAGCACCCAAACTAGCGGGATTGATGAGCAGTTCTTC.

The chain recombines TRBV6-5 with TRBJ1-1; perhaps TRBD1 as D (6 bases). Germline V gene lookup returns CDR1 MNHEY and CDR2 SVGAGI. V was shortened by 2 bases and J by 2 bases, with 12 bases between the two germline ends. This CDR3 is 15 amino acids long. The CDR3 DNA is TGTGCCAGCAGTTACAGCGGGACACCTAACACTGAAGCTTTCTTT. Its translation is CASSYSGTPNTEAFF.